The sequence of this T cell receptor (beta chain) was determined in a study of memory CD4+ T cells and cytomegalovirus serostatus. The sort gate was single viable CD3+CD4+CD8-CD45RO+ cells for memory CD4+ T cells. In this sample, this clone turned up a few times. Germline V CDR1 and CDR2: MDHEN, SYDVKM. V trimming: 3 bases; J trimming: 3 bases; junction bases outside the gene matches: 2. CDR3 length: 13 amino acids. In the original analysis: After removing out-of-frame reads, 2 million to 2.5 million distinct TCRbeta sequences remained. Libraries were prepared by immunoSEQ multiplex PCR; TCRdb keeps only in-frame clonotypes and omits some of them. From that table come the V and J calls and clone size; the DNA was used to work out D and trimming. Among about 60,000 clones listed, more than 70% were seen once.

The chain couples TRBV28 to TRBJ2-7, with 7 nucleotides matching TRBD1. The source of this sequence is an adult in good health and CMV-seronegative. The sequenced sample consisted of memory CD4+ T cells from blood. The CDR3 nucleotides read TGTGCCAGCAGTTTTGGACAGGACTACGAGCAGTACTTC. It specifies CASSFGQDYEQYF.